Reported below is one TCR beta chain. The data belong to a study of blood T cell repertoires in COVID-19. Study-wide context: T cells, B-cell-depleted T cells, or PBMCs provided the cDNA or gDNA that served as material.

The CDR3 is made up of 13 amino acids. The junction had 5 bases not matched to a gene; V was cut back by 4 bases and J by 8 bases. Germline CDR1 and CDR2: SEHNR and FQNEAQ (reference sequence). How the authors handled the data: From reference gene primer amplification, estimates of nucleated cell counts were derived. Clones were sequenced by immunoSEQ multiplex PCR, and TCRdb holds only the in-frame ones, with some missing. That table supplies the V and J calls and clone size; D and trimming were determined from the DNA. This sample has roughly 150,000 clones, with around 79% found just once. Those who participated ranged in age from roughly 18 to 90 years and resided in about two dozen US areas. Participants reported their clinical history, and cohort assignment relied on those reports.

V is TRBV7-9 and J is TRBJ2-1, with 7 positions matching TRBD1. Sequencing input: PBMCs or T cells enriched from blood (not recorded which). This clonotype originated in a woman between 65 and 79 years old in a cohort exposed to, infected with or recovered from COVID-19 (not recorded which). The CDR3 DNA reads TGTGCCAGCAGCTCCGACAGGGTCTATGAGCAGTTCTTC. It specifies CASSSDRVYEQFF.